One and the same sample provided the 2 T cell receptor beta chains below, sequenced in a study of T cell responses to AZD1222 COVID-19 vaccine. TCRdb keeps only in-frame clones here, not all; method: immunoSEQ multiplex PCR. The data show approximately 110,000 clones, over 85% seen once. The material sequenced was peripheral blood, taken on day 0 of AZD1222 vaccination. The receptors originated from an adult in good health.

The CDR3 is CASSRGENEQFF. CDR3 nucleotide sequence: TGTGCCAGCAGTAGGGGTGAGAATGAGCAGTTCTTC. The rearrangement uses TRBV6-5 and TRBJ2-1; weak D call: TRBD1 (5 bases). From germline, CDR1 is MNHEY and CDR2 SVGAGI. V lost 5 bases to trimming and J lost 7 bases, with 9 bases between them. The CDR3 runs to 12 residues.

This clone was observed once. The chain joins TRBV9 to TRBJ1-1, with 7 nucleotides matching TRBD1. Germline CDR1 SGDLS, CDR2 YYNGEE. V dropped 0 bases and J dropped 1; count of bases not matched to a gene: 3. The CDR3 loop spans 15 amino acids. The CDR3 sequence is CASSVDTGANTEAFF. CDR3 DNA sequence: TGTGCCAGCAGCGTAGATACAGGGGCGAACACTGAAGCTTTCTTT. Supplemented by reference TRBV9 and TRBJ1-1, the full variable domain reads DSGVTQTPKHLITATGQRVTLRCSPRSGDLSVYWYQQSLDQGLQFLIQYYNGEERAKGNILERFSAQQFPDLHSELNLSSLELGDSALYFCASSVDTGANTEAFFGQGTRLTVV.